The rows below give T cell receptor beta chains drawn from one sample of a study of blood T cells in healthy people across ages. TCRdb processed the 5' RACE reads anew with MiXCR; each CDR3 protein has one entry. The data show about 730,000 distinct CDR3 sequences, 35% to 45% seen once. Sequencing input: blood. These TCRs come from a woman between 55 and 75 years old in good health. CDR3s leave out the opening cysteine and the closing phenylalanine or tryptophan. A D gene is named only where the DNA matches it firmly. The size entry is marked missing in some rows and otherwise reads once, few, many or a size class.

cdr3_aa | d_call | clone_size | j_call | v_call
ASSVLGASQETQY | - | - | TRBJ2-5 | TRBV9
ASSPQSGRSYEQF | TRBD2 | few | TRBJ2-1 | TRBV6-6
ASSRAFYLATGIDEQF | TRBD1 | once | TRBJ2-1 | TRBV4-3
ATSGSSDTQY | - | few | TRBJ2-3 | TRBV24-1
ASPRGACGYT | - | - | TRBJ1-2 | TRBV6-5
ASSWGAGADTQY | - | - | TRBJ2-3 | TRBV5-1
ASKPRWGQASDTQY | TRBD1 | many | TRBJ2-3 | TRBV28
SVALPGRRTYGYT | - | once | TRBJ1-2 | TRBV29-1
SATGQGFYEQY | TRBD1 | many | TRBJ2-7 | TRBV29-1
TSIRRASIGETQY | - | - | TRBJ2-5 | TRBV6-2/TRBV6-3
ASSSRRTYEQY | - | - | TRBJ2-7 | TRBV27
ASSLKGGFSGANVLT | - | - | TRBJ2-6 | TRBV7-3
ASREMIGSHTQY | - | - | TRBJ2-3 | TRBV7-3
VSSTGTGASTDTQY | TRBD1 | - | TRBJ2-3 | TRBV18
ASSRGETGTMAY | - | - | TRBJ2-5 | TRBV28
SARDTGGSYEQY | TRBD1 | - | TRBJ2-7 | TRBV20-1
ASREAGGTETQF | TRBD1 | - | TRBJ2-1 | TRBV6-2/TRBV6-3
ASSHPRGDLTKNIQY | TRBD2 | - | TRBJ2-4 | TRBV7-2
ASRKGTGPLGYT | TRBD1 | - | TRBJ1-2 | TRBV6-6
ASSQEPGVNQPQH | - | many | TRBJ1-5 | TRBV4-1
AMQESPHSPLH | - | - | TRBJ1-6 | TRBV6-1
ASSLTGLAGAGELF | TRBD2 | few | TRBJ2-2 | TRBV7-2
ASTPGSGGAGEQF | TRBD2 | many | TRBJ2-1 | TRBV2
ASSVGRKAPNYGYT | - | - | TRBJ1-2 | TRBV9
ASNPGQGRGYT | TRBD1 | - | TRBJ1-2 | TRBV27
ASSVVGGIGNEKLF | - | - | TRBJ1-4 | TRBV9
ASSSEGLAGGPTYNEQF | TRBD2 | - | TRBJ2-1 | TRBV7-3
SARLAGDTTDTQY | TRBD2 | - | TRBJ2-3 | TRBV20-1
ARGTSLSGELF | TRBD2 | once | TRBJ2-2 | TRBV2
ASSLVPMQQY | - | - | TRBJ2-5 | TRBV7-2
ASSPAGWETQY | - | - | TRBJ2-5 | TRBV18
ASSWGQADTDTQY | TRBD1 | few | TRBJ2-3 | TRBV5-1
ASSLYFTDTQY | - | - | TRBJ2-3 | TRBV11-3
ASTDPGDNQPQH | - | once | TRBJ1-5 | TRBV28
ASSPKGGQGVGYEQY | - | - | TRBJ2-7 | TRBV7-2
ATSRDNLRDGKAF | - | few | TRBJ1-1 | TRBV15
SAREGLVGGPRKTQY | TRBD2 | - | TRBJ2-5 | TRBV20-1
ASSTQGAYGYGYT | TRBD1 | - | TRBJ1-2 | TRBV6-2/TRBV6-3
ASSLSTSGAGNTQY | TRBD2 | - | TRBJ2-3 | TRBV5-1
ASSPYRGGQPQH | TRBD1 | many | TRBJ1-5 | TRBV6-5
ASSLEPSGLAVKDTQY | TRBD2 | few | TRBJ2-3 | TRBV5-1
ASRSPTGGYEAF | TRBD1 | - | TRBJ1-1 | TRBV28
ASSPGTFWEQY | - | many | TRBJ2-7 | TRBV4-3
AGSSADRQGSTEAF | TRBD1 | - | TRBJ1-1 | TRBV11-2
ASSESRGTGDNQPQH | TRBD1 | few | TRBJ1-5 | TRBV25-1
ASSLVRGTTGELF | TRBD1 | few | TRBJ2-2 | TRBV7-2
ASSLSGTSGNTGELF | TRBD2 | - | TRBJ2-2 | TRBV7-3
ASSLKKRLAGDNEQF | TRBD2 | - | TRBJ2-1 | TRBV7-9
ASRKQGIGGYT | TRBD1 | few | TRBJ1-2 | TRBV12-3/TRBV12-4
ATSTFLQGAGTGELF | TRBD1 | - | TRBJ2-2 | TRBV15
ASSPQADYEQY | - | - | TRBJ2-7 | TRBV18
ASSNRKGVTADTQY | - | - | TRBJ2-3 | TRBV5-1
ASSPPWEGFTDTQY | TRBD2 | - | TRBJ2-3 | TRBV9
SASPRGKNTGELF | TRBD1 | few | TRBJ2-2 | TRBV20-1
ASSESTASTDTQY | - | - | TRBJ2-3 | TRBV6-1
ASSRSTYYEQY | - | - | TRBJ2-7 | TRBV11-3
ASSLSGQPNYGYT | - | - | TRBJ1-2 | TRBV12-3/TRBV12-4
ASSGQVQGVETQY | TRBD1 | once | - | TRBV7-7
ASSLDSDGTAF | - | once | TRBJ1-1 | TRBV5-1
ASGWDGTYEQY | - | - | TRBJ2-7 | TRBV12-5